Listed below are T cell receptor beta chains from one sample, sequenced in a study of T cell repertoires in cytomegalovirus infection. For these TCRs, the target antigens are not known. TCRdb re-analysed the reads in MiXCR, keeping a single row per CDR3 protein. The sample has roughly 60,000 distinct CDR3 sequences, about 33% seen once. Material: PBMCs, sequenced either directly or after in vitro stimulation (not recorded which). The receptor source for this set is a human donor in good health (CMV status not recorded). Some clones in this sample may be carry-over from other donors' samples. Each CDR3 is given with its conserved first and last residue. The D gene is left open where the match is weak. A row's size may be missing; if present it is once, few, many or a size class.

V gene: TRBV28
J gene: TRBJ2-3
clone size: NA
D gene: TRBD2
CDR3 DNA: TGTGCCAGCAGTAAAAGCGGGAGAGCAGATACGCAGTATTTT
CDR3 protein: CASSKSGRADTQYF

V gene: TRBV6-5
J gene: TRBJ2-3
clone size: NA
D gene: TRBD1
CDR3 DNA: TGTGCCAGCAGTCTGGGACAGGGTGGAAATACGCAGTATTTT
CDR3 protein: CASSLGQGGNTQYF

V gene: TRBV6-5
J gene: TRBJ2-1
clone size: NA
D gene: TRBD2
CDR3 DNA: TGTGCCAGCAGACCTATAGAAGCGGGAGGACTGAATGAGCAGTTCTTC
CDR3 protein: CASRPIEAGGLNEQFF

V gene: TRBV7-9
J gene: TRBJ1-1
clone size: many
D gene: NA
CDR3 DNA: TGTGCCAGCAACCCGAACGTGGCAGGGAACACTGAAGCTTTCTTT
CDR3 protein: CASNPNVAGNTEAFF

V gene: TRBV7-9
J gene: TRBJ1-1
clone size: NA
D gene: NA
CDR3 DNA: TGTGCCAGCAGCTTTTTTGGGGCGAGGAACACTGAAGCTTTCTTT
CDR3 protein: CASSFFGARNTEAFF

V gene: TRBV18
J gene: TRBJ2-3
clone size: NA
D gene: NA
CDR3 DNA: TGTGCCAGCTCACCTAGGGTCGGAGGCACAGATACGCAGTATTTT
CDR3 protein: CASSPRVGGTDTQYF

V gene: TRBV7-9
J gene: TRBJ2-3
clone size: many
D gene: NA
CDR3 DNA: TGTGCCAGCAGCTTAGCCAACAGGGCGGGGGATACGCAGTATTTT
CDR3 protein: CASSLANRAGDTQYF

V gene: TRBV29-1
J gene: TRBJ2-1
clone size: few
D gene: NA
CDR3 DNA: TGCAGCGTAGTAGGAGCGGGTGAGCAGTTCTTC
CDR3 protein: CSVVGAGEQFF

V gene: TRBV7-2
J gene: TRBJ1-1
clone size: many
D gene: NA
CDR3 DNA: TGTGCCAGCAGCTTGGGAAAGATAGCGGGCACTGAAGCTTTCTTT
CDR3 protein: CASSLGKIAGTEAFF

V gene: TRBV7-8
J gene: TRBJ1-1
clone size: NA
D gene: NA
CDR3 DNA: TGTGCCAGCAGCCCGGACCTGGTCGGGGAAGCTTTCTTT
CDR3 protein: CASSPDLVGEAFF

V gene: TRBV7-2
J gene: TRBJ1-2
clone size: NA
D gene: NA
CDR3 DNA: TGTGCCAGCAGCTTAGCGGGGACGGCCTATGGCTACACCTTC
CDR3 protein: CASSLAGTAYGYTF

V gene: TRBV7-9
J gene: TRBJ1-5
clone size: few
D gene: NA
CDR3 DNA: TGTGCCAGCAGTTCGTTAGGGAATCAGCCCCAGCATTTT
CDR3 protein: CASSSLGNQPQHF

V gene: TRBV7-6
J gene: TRBJ1-2
clone size: few
D gene: NA
CDR3 DNA: TGTGCCAGCAGCGCGGGACGCGGACAGAGGACAGGCTACACCTTC
CDR3 protein: CASSAGRGQRTGYTF

V gene: TRBV7-2
J gene: TRBJ2-7
clone size: NA
D gene: NA
CDR3 DNA: TGTGCCAGCAGCTTGGAGGGGGTAGGGACCTACGAGCAGTACTTC
CDR3 protein: CASSLEGVGTYEQYF

V gene: TRBV7-8
J gene: TRBJ2-7
clone size: NA
D gene: TRBD1
CDR3 DNA: TGTGCCAGCAGCGATCGACGGACAGGGCCCTCTCGGGAGCAGTACTTC
CDR3 protein: CASSDRRTGPSREQYF

V gene: TRBV5-4
J gene: TRBJ2-3
clone size: NA
D gene: NA
CDR3 DNA: TGTGCCAGCAGCTCTACCAATGCAAATACGCAGTATTTT
CDR3 protein: CASSSTNANTQYF

V gene: TRBV19
J gene: TRBJ2-1
clone size: NA
D gene: NA
CDR3 DNA: TGTGCCAGTAATATGGCACAGTTCCCCAATGAGCAGTTCTTC
CDR3 protein: CASNMAQFPNEQFF

V gene: TRBV7-9
J gene: TRBJ2-3
clone size: NA
D gene: NA
CDR3 DNA: TGTGCCAGCAGCTTGTCCGGGGTCACAGATACGCAGTATTTT
CDR3 protein: CASSLSGVTDTQYF

V gene: TRBV28
J gene: TRBJ1-2
clone size: few
D gene: NA
CDR3 DNA: TGTGCCAGTGACGACAGGAACTATGGCTACACCTTC
CDR3 protein: CASDDRNYGYTF

V gene: TRBV7-6
J gene: TRBJ2-7
clone size: few
D gene: NA
CDR3 DNA: TGTGCCAGCAGTTTTCGGGGCCAGGGGGGCGAGCAGTACTTC
CDR3 protein: CASSFRGQGGEQYF

V gene: TRBV7-2
J gene: TRBJ2-1
clone size: few
D gene: NA
CDR3 DNA: TGTGCCAGCAGCTCCCTACGAGTTGGTGAGCAGTTCTTC
CDR3 protein: CASSSLRVGEQFF

V gene: TRBV11-2
J gene: TRBJ2-3
clone size: NA
D gene: NA
CDR3 DNA: TGTGCCAGCAGCTTACAGGGGGGTACGCAGTATTTT
CDR3 protein: CASSLQGGTQYF

V gene: TRBV6-1
J gene: TRBJ1-1
clone size: few
D gene: TRBD1
CDR3 DNA: TGTGCCAGCAGTGCGTCAAGGGGGCAAACTGAAGCTTTCTTT
CDR3 protein: CASSASRGQTEAFF

V gene: TRBV27
J gene: TRBJ1-5
clone size: NA
D gene: NA
CDR3 DNA: TGTGCCAGCAGTTTAGTGGGACATCTCAATCAGCCCCAGCATTTT
CDR3 protein: CASSLVGHLNQPQHF

V gene: TRBV20-1
J gene: TRBJ2-1
clone size: few
D gene: NA
CDR3 DNA: TGCAGTGCACCCGACAGGAGAAATTCCTACAATGAGCAGTTCTTC
CDR3 protein: CSAPDRRNSYNEQFF

V gene: TRBV12-3/TRBV12-4
J gene: TRBJ2-3
clone size: NA
D gene: NA
CDR3 DNA: TGTGCCAGCAGGACCGGCCCAGGTACGCAGTATTTT
CDR3 protein: CASRTGPGTQYF

V gene: TRBV19
J gene: TRBJ1-2
clone size: NA
D gene: TRBD1
CDR3 DNA: TGTGCCAGTAGTCGGAGAGGACAGGGGGTTGACTATGGCTACACCTTC
CDR3 protein: CASSRRGQGVDYGYTF

V gene: TRBV6-1
J gene: TRBJ2-7
clone size: NA
D gene: NA
CDR3 DNA: TGTGCGGTCGGGTCGAGCTCCTACGAGCAGTACTTC
CDR3 protein: CAVGSSSYEQYF

V gene: TRBV7-2
J gene: TRBJ2-7
clone size: NA
D gene: NA
CDR3 DNA: TGTGCCAGCAGCTTAGCAGGGTCTCGCATCCGCCCCTACGAGCAGTACTTC
CDR3 protein: CASSLAGSRIRPYEQYF

V gene: TRBV18
J gene: TRBJ1-3
clone size: NA
D gene: NA
CDR3 DNA: TGTGCCAGCTCACCCCGCGCGGCTCCTATCTCTGGAAACACCATATATTTT
CDR3 protein: CASSPRAAPISGNTIYF

V gene: TRBV4-2
J gene: TRBJ2-7
clone size: NA
D gene: NA
CDR3 DNA: TGTGCCAGCAGCCGAGAACTGTGGTTCTCTTACGAGCAGTACTTC
CDR3 protein: CASSRELWFSYEQYF

V gene: TRBV4-1
J gene: TRBJ2-1
clone size: few
D gene: NA
CDR3 DNA: TGCGCCAGCAGCCCCCTGGGACTGACCTACAATGAGCAGTTCTTC
CDR3 protein: CASSPLGLTYNEQFF

V gene: TRBV7-2
J gene: TRBJ1-6
clone size: few
D gene: NA
CDR3 DNA: TGTGCCAGCAGCTTAGTTCTGCCACCCCTCCACTTT
CDR3 protein: CASSLVLPPLHF

V gene: TRBV7-2
J gene: TRBJ2-7
clone size: many
D gene: TRBD1
CDR3 DNA: TGTGCCACCGCCTCGGGACAGTTCTACGAGCAGTACTTC
CDR3 protein: CATASGQFYEQYF

V gene: TRBV7-2
J gene: TRBJ1-5
clone size: NA
D gene: NA
CDR3 DNA: TGTGCCAGCAGCTTAAGGACCGAAGGCAATCAGCCCCAGCATTTT
CDR3 protein: CASSLRTEGNQPQHF

V gene: TRBV25-1
J gene: TRBJ2-1
clone size: NA
D gene: TRBD1
CDR3 DNA: TGTGCCAGCAGTGAATTAGGGACAGTCTACAATGAGCAGTTCTTC
CDR3 protein: CASSELGTVYNEQFF

V gene: TRBV2
J gene: TRBJ2-7
clone size: hyperexpanded
D gene: NA
CDR3 DNA: TGTGCCAGCAGTGAGTATACAGGGAATACCTACGAGCAGTACTTC
CDR3 protein: CASSEYTGNTYEQYF

V gene: TRBV2
J gene: TRBJ1-5
clone size: few
D gene: TRBD1
CDR3 DNA: TGTGCCAGCAACGATCCCGGGACAGGTTCTAGGGGCAATCAGCCCCAGCATTTT
CDR3 protein: CASNDPGTGSRGNQPQHF

V gene: TRBV4-3
J gene: TRBJ2-7
clone size: large
D gene: TRBD2
CDR3 DNA: TGCGCCAGCAGCCAAGAGCTAGCGGAGACCTACGAGCAGTACTTC
CDR3 protein: CASSQELAETYEQYF

V gene: TRBV20-1
J gene: TRBJ1-6
clone size: NA
D gene: NA
CDR3 DNA: TGCAGTGCTACCGGGACACCAGATTCACCCCTCCACTTT
CDR3 protein: CSATGTPDSPLHF

V gene: TRBV11-1
J gene: TRBJ1-6
clone size: many
D gene: NA
CDR3 DNA: TGTGCCAGCAGCTTACGATGGGGCTCACCCCTCCACTTT
CDR3 protein: CASSLRWGSPLHF

V gene: TRBV28
J gene: TRBJ1-6
clone size: few
D gene: TRBD1
CDR3 DNA: TGTGCCAGCACCTCTCCTCCGACAGGGTCCTATTCACCCCTCCACTTT
CDR3 protein: CASTSPPTGSYSPLHF

V gene: TRBV12-3/TRBV12-4
J gene: TRBJ1-5
clone size: NA
D gene: TRBD1
CDR3 DNA: TGTGCCAGCAGTTTTACAGGGGACAATCAGCCCCAGCATTTT
CDR3 protein: CASSFTGDNQPQHF

V gene: TRBV12-3/TRBV12-4
J gene: TRBJ2-7
clone size: NA
D gene: NA
CDR3 DNA: TGTGCCAGCAGTACAGGGTTTGGGGACGAGCAGTACTTC
CDR3 protein: CASSTGFGDEQYF

V gene: TRBV14
J gene: TRBJ2-1
clone size: NA
D gene: NA
CDR3 DNA: TGTGCCAGCAGCCAAGCCCTGAAACCCAATGAGCAGTTCTTC
CDR3 protein: CASSQALKPNEQFF

V gene: TRBV18
J gene: TRBJ1-1
clone size: NA
D gene: NA
CDR3 DNA: TGTGCCAGCTCACCACCGACAGCTGAAGCTTTCTTT
CDR3 protein: CASSPPTAEAFF

V gene: TRBV28
J gene: TRBJ2-5
clone size: few
D gene: TRBD1
CDR3 DNA: TGTGCCACCCGGAAGGGGGCAGGGGAGACCCAGTACTTC
CDR3 protein: CATRKGAGETQYF

V gene: TRBV5-1
J gene: TRBJ2-7
clone size: NA
D gene: TRBD1
CDR3 DNA: TGCGCCAGCAGCGACAGGGAAGGTGCGTACGAGCAGTACTTC
CDR3 protein: CASSDREGAYEQYF

V gene: TRBV2
J gene: TRBJ1-2
clone size: NA
D gene: NA
CDR3 DNA: TGTGCCAGCAGCGGTACAGAAACCTATGGCTACACCTTC
CDR3 protein: CASSGTETYGYTF

V gene: TRBV27
J gene: TRBJ1-2
clone size: NA
D gene: NA
CDR3 DNA: TGTGCCAGCTCCCACGGGGGGGAGTATGGCTACACCTTC
CDR3 protein: CASSHGGEYGYTF

V gene: TRBV20-1
J gene: TRBJ2-3
clone size: few
D gene: TRBD2
CDR3 DNA: TGCAGTGCTTCTCGACTAGCGATGAGTACAGATACGCAGTATTTT
CDR3 protein: CSASRLAMSTDTQYF

V gene: TRBV27
J gene: TRBJ2-7
clone size: NA
D gene: NA
CDR3 DNA: TGTGCCAGCAAAGGGCCTGGCGAGCAGTACTTC
CDR3 protein: CASKGPGEQYF

V gene: TRBV2
J gene: TRBJ1-1
clone size: few
D gene: NA
CDR3 DNA: TGTGCCAGCAGTGAACGCCGGGGAAAGAACACTGAAGCTTTCTTT
CDR3 protein: CASSERRGKNTEAFF

V gene: TRBV7-2
J gene: TRBJ2-7
clone size: NA
D gene: NA
CDR3 DNA: TGTGCCAGCAGTCCCCAGGGGAGCTCCTCCTACGAGCAGTACTTC
CDR3 protein: CASSPQGSSSYEQYF

V gene: TRBV6-6
J gene: TRBJ1-6
clone size: NA
D gene: NA
CDR3 DNA: TGTGCCAGCAGTTCCCGGGACACCTATAATTCACCCCTCCACTTT
CDR3 protein: CASSSRDTYNSPLHF

V gene: TRBV6-1
J gene: TRBJ1-2
clone size: few
D gene: NA
CDR3 DNA: TGTGCCAGCATCCGACAGGATCTTCGCTCCATCTACTATGGCTACACCTTC
CDR3 protein: CASIRQDLRSIYYGYTF

V gene: TRBV6-5
J gene: TRBJ2-7
clone size: few
D gene: NA
CDR3 DNA: TGTGCCAGCGGTTGGAGGAGCTCCTACGAGCAGTACTTC
CDR3 protein: CASGWRSSYEQYF

V gene: TRBV12-3/TRBV12-4
J gene: TRBJ1-6
clone size: few
D gene: NA
CDR3 DNA: TGTGCCAGCAGTTCGGGCCCACTGTATAATTCACCCCTCCACTTT
CDR3 protein: CASSSGPLYNSPLHF

V gene: TRBV9
J gene: TRBJ1-4
clone size: NA
D gene: NA
CDR3 DNA: TGTGCCAGCAGCGGCACAGGAACAACTAATGAAAAACTGTTTTTT
CDR3 protein: CASSGTGTTNEKLFF